This record concerns one T cell receptor beta chain sequence. Previously, flow cytometry had revealed CD8+CD57+ cell expansion in the patients chosen for sequencing. Patients uniformly had severe acquired aplastic anemia. Patients had not yet gotten any therapy when their blood was taken for sampling. The record originates from a study of CD8+CD57+ T cells in acquired aplastic anemia. The CDR3 is made up of 14 amino acids. The V gene's germline CDR1 is WSHSY and CDR2 SAAADI. V was shortened by 3 bases and J by 1 base, with 10 bases between the two germline ends. CDR3 and TCR beta VDJ profiling relied on a genomic DNA template. TCRdb reanalysed the reads using MiXCR and keeps one entry per CDR3 protein. The sample lists about 95,000 distinct CDR3 sequences, about 63% occurring once.

What was sequenced was sorted CD4+, CD8+, or CD8+CD57+ T cells (not recorded which) from PBMCs. V is TRBV10-2 and J is TRBJ2-7; D ambiguous. This receptor was obtained from a human donor with aplastic anemia. The CDR3 DNA follows: TGCGCCAGCAGTGAACAGCAGCTATCCTACGAGCAGTACTTC. Translating gives CASSEQQLSYEQYF.